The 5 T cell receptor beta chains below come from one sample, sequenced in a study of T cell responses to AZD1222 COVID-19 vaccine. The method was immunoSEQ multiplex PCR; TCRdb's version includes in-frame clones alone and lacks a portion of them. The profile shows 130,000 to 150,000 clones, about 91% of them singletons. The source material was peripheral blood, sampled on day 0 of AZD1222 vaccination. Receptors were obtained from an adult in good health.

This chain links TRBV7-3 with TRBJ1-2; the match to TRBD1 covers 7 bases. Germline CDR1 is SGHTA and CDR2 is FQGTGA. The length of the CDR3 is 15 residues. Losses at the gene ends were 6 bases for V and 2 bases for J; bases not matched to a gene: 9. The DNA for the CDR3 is TGTGCCAGCAGTCGTACAGGGGCAGTGAACTATGGCTACACCTTC. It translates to CASSRTGAVNYGYTF.

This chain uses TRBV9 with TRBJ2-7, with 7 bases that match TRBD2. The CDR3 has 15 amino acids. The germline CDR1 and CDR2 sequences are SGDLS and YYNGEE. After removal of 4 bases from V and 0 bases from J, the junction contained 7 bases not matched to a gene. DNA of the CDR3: TGTGCCAGCAGCCTACAAGCGGGGATCTCCTACGAGCAGTACTTC. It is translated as CASSLQAGISYEQYF.

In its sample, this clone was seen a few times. The CDR3 reads CASSLSIGYAYEQYF. As DNA, the CDR3 is TGTGCCAGCAGCTTGTCGATTGGTTATGCCTACGAGCAGTACTTC. This chain links TRBV5-4 with TRBJ2-7; D remains ambiguous. The CDR3 consists of 15 residues. Germline CDR1 is SGHNT and CDR2 is YYREEE (reference sequence). Between the trimmed V and J ends, which lost 1 base and 2 bases, there was a span of 13 bases. The full variable domain, with the rest looked up from reference TRBV5-4 and TRBJ2-7, is ETGVTQSPTHLIKTRGQQVTLRCSSQSGHNTVSWYQQALGQGPQFIFQYYREEENGRGNFPPRFSGLQFPNYSSELNVNALELDDSALYLCASSLSIGYAYEQYFGPGTRLTVT.

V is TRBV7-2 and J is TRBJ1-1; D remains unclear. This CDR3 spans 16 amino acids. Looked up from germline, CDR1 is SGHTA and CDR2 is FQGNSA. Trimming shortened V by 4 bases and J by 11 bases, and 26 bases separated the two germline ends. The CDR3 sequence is CASSSLGFSRDFGAFF. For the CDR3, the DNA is TGTGCCAGCAGCTCCCTAGGGTTCTCGAGGGATTTCGGGGCTTTCTTT. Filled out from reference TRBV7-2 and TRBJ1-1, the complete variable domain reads GAGVSQSPSNKVTEKGKDVELRCDPISGHTALYWYRQSLGQGLEFLIYFQGNSAPDKSGLPSDRFSAERTGGSVSTLTIQRTQQEDSAVYLCASSSLGFSRDFGAFFGQGTRLTVV.

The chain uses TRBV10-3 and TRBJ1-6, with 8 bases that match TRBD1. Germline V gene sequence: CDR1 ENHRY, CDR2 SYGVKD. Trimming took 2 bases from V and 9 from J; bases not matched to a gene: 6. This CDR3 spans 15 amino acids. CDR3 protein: CAISEVGTGSSPLHF. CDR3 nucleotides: TGTGCCATCAGTGAGGTCGGGACAGGTAGTTCACCCCTCCACTTT.